This is a list of T cell receptor beta chains from one sample in a study of T cell responses to AZD1222 COVID-19 vaccine. Sequencing was performed with immunoSEQ multiplex PCR; in TCRdb, only in-frame clones are kept and a portion is missing. The table has about 92,000 clones, about 90% seen once. Sequencing used peripheral blood, obtained on day 0 of AZD1222 vaccination. The receptors were gathered from an adult in good health. Both conserved end residues are part of each CDR3. The order of the fields is V gene, D gene, J gene, CDR3 protein, CDR3 DNA. The D gene is left open where the match is weak.

v_gene: TRBV21-1
d_gene: .
j_gene: TRBJ1-2
CDR3aa: CASSKGSGGYTF
CDR3nt: TGTGCCAGCAGCAAGGGGTCCGGGGGCTACACCTTC

v_gene: TRBV7-2
d_gene: TRBD2
j_gene: TRBJ2-1
CDR3aa: CASSTPLAGGGGSYNEQFF
CDR3nt: TGTGCCAGCAGCACGCCACTAGCGGGAGGAGGTGGTTCCTACAATGAGCAGTTCTTC

v_gene: TRBV28
d_gene: .
j_gene: TRBJ2-1
CDR3aa: CASSLSSRGYNEQFF
CDR3nt: TGTGCCAGCAGTTTGTCGTCGAGGGGGTACAATGAGCAGTTCTTC

v_gene: TRBV5-1
d_gene: .
j_gene: TRBJ1-2
CDR3aa: CASSPAGEDGYTF
CDR3nt: TGCGCCAGCAGCCCGGCAGGGGAGGATGGCTACACCTTC

v_gene: TRBV30
d_gene: .
j_gene: TRBJ1-4
CDR3aa: CAWSREGNEKLFF
CDR3nt: TGTGCCTGGAGCAGGGAGGGGAATGAAAAACTGTTTTTT

v_gene: TRBV27
d_gene: .
j_gene: TRBJ1-6
CDR3aa: CASSLQTNSPLHF
CDR3nt: TGTGCCAGCAGTTTACAGACTAATTCACCCCTCCACTTT

v_gene: TRBV5-4
d_gene: .
j_gene: TRBJ2-5
CDR3aa: CASSLESGQETQYF
CDR3nt: TGTGCCAGCAGCTTGGAGTCAGGGCAAGAGACCCAGTACTTC

v_gene: TRBV29-1
d_gene: .
j_gene: TRBJ1-1
CDR3aa: CSVEEGVGTEAFF
CDR3nt: TGCAGCGTTGAAGAGGGGGTGGGGACTGAAGCTTTCTTT

v_gene: TRBV2
d_gene: .
j_gene: TRBJ1-2
CDR3aa: CASSEARGTGGYTF
CDR3nt: TGTGCCAGCAGTGAAGCAAGAGGGACCGGGGGCTACACCTTC

v_gene: TRBV27
d_gene: TRBD1
j_gene: TRBJ2-1
CDR3aa: CASSRQGPPENEQFF
CDR3nt: TGTGCCAGCAGTCGACAGGGACCTCCTGAAAATGAGCAGTTCTTC